This T cell receptor beta chain stems from a study of cytomegalovirus exposure and HLA in healthy donors. Looking at the study overall: A prior study identified 110 million or so unique TCR beta sequences from about 180 million T cells. Whole-study results and caveats: The investigators catalogued some 160 TCR beta chains as cytomegalovirus-associated. Immune exposure was documented only through CMV serostatus.

The PCR ran on 60 Vbeta and 13 Jbeta primers. TCRdb's table, derived via immunoSEQ multiplex PCR, lists solely in-frame clones and lacks some. This sample has some 190,000 clones; roughly 80% occur once, and the top ten carry 1.6%. To note about this clone: Its antigen is not known. Other DNA sequences within the sample encode an identical CDR3.

Donors showed nominal health when sampled, although they likely had unrecorded immune exposures. Germline CDR1 reads LNHDA; CDR2 reads SQIVND (reference sequence). The CDR3 covers 13 residues. V shed 2 bases and J 4 bases; nucleotides not matched to a gene: 0. The sequence was obtained from a woman aged 18-29 years in good health and CMV-seronegative. The sequencing input was PBMCs. The rearrangement uses TRBV19 and TRBJ1-1; 8 bases align to TRBD1. CDR3 protein: CASSIQGATEAFF. The CDR3 bases are TGTGCCAGTAGTATACAGGGGGCCACTGAAGCTTTCTTT.